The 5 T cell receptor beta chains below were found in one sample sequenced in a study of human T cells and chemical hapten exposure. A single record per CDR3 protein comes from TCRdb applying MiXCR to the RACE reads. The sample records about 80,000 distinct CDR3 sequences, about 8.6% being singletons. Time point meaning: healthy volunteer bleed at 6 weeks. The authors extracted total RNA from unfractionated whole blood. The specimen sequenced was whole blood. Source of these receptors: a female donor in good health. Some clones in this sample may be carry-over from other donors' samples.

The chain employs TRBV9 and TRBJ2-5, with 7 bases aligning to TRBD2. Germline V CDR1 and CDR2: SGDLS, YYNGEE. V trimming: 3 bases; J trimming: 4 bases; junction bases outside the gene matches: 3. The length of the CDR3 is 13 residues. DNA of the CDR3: TGTGCCAGCAGCGCCTCGGGGGGAGAGACCCAGTACTTC. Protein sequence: CASSASGGETQYF.

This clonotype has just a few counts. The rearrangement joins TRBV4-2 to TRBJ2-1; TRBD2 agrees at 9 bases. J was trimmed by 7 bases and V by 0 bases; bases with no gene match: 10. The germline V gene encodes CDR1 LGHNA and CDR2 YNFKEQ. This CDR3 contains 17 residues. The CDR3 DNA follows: TGTGCCAGCAGCCAAGATAGTGGCGGGGGGGCCGGTAATGAGCAGTTCTTC. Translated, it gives CASSQDSGGGAGNEQFF.

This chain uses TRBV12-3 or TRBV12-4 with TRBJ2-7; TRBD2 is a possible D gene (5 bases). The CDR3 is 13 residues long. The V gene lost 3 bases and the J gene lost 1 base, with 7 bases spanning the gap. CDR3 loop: CASSFGESYEQYF. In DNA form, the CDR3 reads TGTGCCAGCAGTTTCGGGGAGTCCTACGAGCAGTACTTC.

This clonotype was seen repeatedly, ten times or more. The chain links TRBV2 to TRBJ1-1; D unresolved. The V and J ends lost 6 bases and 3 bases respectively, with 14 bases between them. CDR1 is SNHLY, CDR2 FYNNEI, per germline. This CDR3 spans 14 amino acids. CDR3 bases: TGTGCCAGCAGCGAGCTGGGTTTGGACACTGAAGCTTTCTTT. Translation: CASSELGLDTEAFF.

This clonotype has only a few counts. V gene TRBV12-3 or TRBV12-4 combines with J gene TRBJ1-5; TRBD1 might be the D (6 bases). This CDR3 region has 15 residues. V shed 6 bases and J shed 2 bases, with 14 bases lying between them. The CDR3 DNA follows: TGTGCCAGCAGCCTCCAGGGGAGAGGCAATCAGCCCCAGCATTTT. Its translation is CASSLQGRGNQPQHF.